This TCR beta chain appears in the sequencing data of a study of blood T cell repertoires in COVID-19 (dated by TCRdb to the early 2020s). Study-level background: Samples covering the acute and convalescent phases of COVID-19 were provided by collaborators in the United States, Italy and Spain. Samples came from the ongoing ImmuneRACE study (first 160 participants) plus 1,254 subjects from 6 global collaborators. Where available, HLA class I and class II types were obtained from metadata supplied by the sample provider rather than from assay-based typing. A freely available public database, intended as a resource for researchers studying the immune response to SARS-CoV-2, is where the repertoires were released. The material from the prospective study consisted of cDNA or gDNA derived from T cells, B-cell-depleted T cells, or PBMCs. Nearly every sample came with metadata listing a de-identified subject ID, COVID-19 status, age in years and sex. Subjects who had been exposed to COVID-19, were actively infected with it, or had recovered from it provided the deeply sampled blood TCRbeta repertoires that made up the dataset. What the study reported, not specific to this receptor: The quantity of clinical and demographic metadata differed by source and by participant and was supplied without curation.

The collaborating institutions used their own protocols to collect whole blood in K2EDTA tubes. For TCRbeta analysis, collaborators shipped samples as frozen whole blood, isolated PBMCs, or DNA extracted from either of those sample types. The immunoSEQ Assay, a bias-controlled multiplex PCR, was used to amplify TCRbeta CDR3 regions from genomic DNA. The published analysis was carried out like this. Nucleated cell counts per sample were estimated from amplification of reference gene primers within the assay. To quantify the absolute abundance of each unique TCRbeta CDR3 rearrangement, sequence reads were collapsed and filtered. Productive Simpson clonality was computed per sample as the square root of Simpson's diversity index over productive rearrangements. TCRdb's version of the immuneACCESS table is confined to in-frame rearrangements and falls short of the full clone set. An unresolved V gene accounts for under half of the shortfall where checked; the remainder is of unknown origin. The DNA was the basis for D and trimming; V, J and clone size are from that table. The sample data list more than 200,000 clones, and roughly 80% of these were observed just once. The ten largest clones represent around 2.6% of the sample.

This clone has only a few counts. Its cognate antigen has yet to be identified. There are no base qualities to consult, and no much larger clone falls within one base. Other DNA variants within this sample encode the same CDR3. Cut back by 0 bases and 4 bases, the V and J ends lie 3 bases apart. From cysteine to phenylalanine, the CDR3 is 13 amino acids long. CDR3 DNA only is kept here, 39 bases in frame from base 1. Taken from the germline V gene, the CDR1 and CDR2 loops are KGHSH and LQKENI. Recombination connected TRBV18 to TRBJ2-2, with the D gene not confidently named. The sequenced sample consisted of peripheral blood. The sequence was collected from a woman in her sixties or seventies with active or convalescent COVID-19. The CDR3 reads CASSPPSTGELFF. The nucleotide sequence reads TGTGCCAGCTCACCACCCAGCACCGGGGAGCTGTTTTTT. Here the CDR3 is joined to the reference TRBV18 and TRBJ2-2 genes, and the full variable domain is: NAGVMQNPRHLVRRRGQEARLRCSPMKGHSHVYWYRQLPEEGLKFMVYLQKENIIDESGMPKERFSAEFPKEGPSILRIQQVVRGDSAAYFCASSPPSTGELFFGEGSRLTVL.